This T cell receptor (beta chain) appears in the sequencing data of a study of cytomegalovirus exposure and HLA in healthy donors. Study-level results: The authors later linked a missense DCLRE1C variant to TCR beta V- and J-gene trimming. Analyses of presence and absence presupposed an approximately uniform sequencing depth across donors. Per published accounts, TCR beta sequences correctly predicted the HLA-A and HLA-B alleles of most subjects. The study found most TCR sequences rare, yet found some public TCRs in many donors.

As to this clone: Its matching antigen is unknown.

The primer mix had 60 Vbeta and 13 Jbeta primers. Produced via immunoSEQ multiplex PCR; TCRdb's table is partial and in-frame only. The table has about 180,000 clones, over 65% seen once. The specimen sequenced was PBMCs. The sequence was obtained from a woman aged 55-75 years in good health and CMV-seropositive.

CDR3 loop: CAWRTGGAGFEAFF. CDR3 sequence (DNA): TGTGCCTGGAGGACAGGGGGCGCCGGGTTTGAAGCTTTCTTT. The gene calls are TRBV30 and TRBJ1-1; 10 bases match TRBD1. The CDR3 is 14 amino acids. The germline V gene encodes CDR1 GTSNPN and CDR2 SVGIG (reference sequence). V shed 3 bases, J shed 7 bases, and the junction held 8 bases outside the gene matches.